Given below is one T cell receptor beta chain in context. This record belongs to a study of blood T cell repertoires in COVID-19. Generated by immunoSEQ multiplex PCR, the TCRdb table keeps only in-frame clones and is missing some. The sample carries approximately 220,000 clones, 85% to 90% recorded once. Germline V gene sequence: CDR1 SEHNR, CDR2 FQNEAQ (reference sequence). V was pared by 0 bases and J by 9 bases, with 12 bases between. The CDR3 covers 15 residues. Participants were aged roughly 18 to 89 years, lived in 24 US areas, and enrolled virtually. This TCR came from a woman younger than 45 with acute COVID-19. Sequenced material: PBMCs or T cells enriched from blood (not recorded which). The V gene is TRBV7-9, the J gene TRBJ1-6; TRBD1 might be the D (6 bases). The DNA of the CDR3 is TGTGCCAGCAGCTTAGCCGCAGGGGACCGTTCACCCCTCCACTTT. This translates into CASSLAAGDRSPLHF. Combining the CDR3 with reference TRBV7-9 and TRBJ1-6 gives the whole variable domain DTGVSQNPRHKITKRGQNVTFRCDPISEHNRLYWYRQTLGQGPEFLTYFQNEAQLEKSRLLSDRFSAERPKGSFSTLEIQRTEQGDSAMYLCASSLAAGDRSPLHFGNGTRLTVT.